Below, 5 T cell receptor beta chains from the same sample are listed, as sequenced in a study of shared clonotypes between healthy human individuals (dated by TCRdb to the early 2020s). The receptor library was made with the immunoSEQ multiplex PCR assay. TCRdb obtained this table from immuneACCESS and retained in-frame rearrangements with V and J assigned. These tables miss some clones; where compared with another copy, unresolved V genes account for less than half of the shortfall, and the remainder is unexplained. Recorded for this sample are 2,500,000 or so clones; roughly 93% of them occurred a single time. The leading ten clones occupy about 0.38% of the sample. The sample taken for sequencing was naive CD4+ T cells from PBMCs. Read against the paper, the sample's cell subset or site label means: CD45RA+ positively selected. Source of these receptors: a man younger than 35 in good health. Some clones in this sample may be carry-over from other donors' samples.

CDR3 loop: CASSPRRDREQYF. CDR3 DNA sequence: TGTGCCAGCAGCCCGCGGCGAGATCGGGAGCAGTACTTC. The V call is TRBV14, the J call TRBJ2-7; D ambiguous. The CDR3 is 13 amino acids. Germline loops: CDR1 SGHDN, CDR2 FVKESK. V was pared by 4 bases and J by 7 bases, with 14 bases between.

The chain joins TRBV7-2 to TRBJ2-5, with 8 bases aligning to TRBD2. Germline CDR1 is SGHTA and CDR2 is FQGNSA. The ends lost 5 bases at V and 6 bases at J; junction bases unmatched: 11. The CDR3 has 15 amino acids. This CDR3 is CASSPPSGGPKTQYF. The CDR3 nucleotides are TGTGCCAGCAGCCCACCCTCGGGAGGGCCGAAGACCCAGTACTTC.

Worth noting for this clone: The same CDR3 can be traced to other DNA sequences in this sample. The chain joins TRBV5-1 to TRBJ2-1; 11 bases are a match to TRBD2. CDR1 and CDR2 from the germline V gene are SGHRS and YFSETQ. The CDR3 is 15 residues long. Losses at the gene ends were 0 bases for V and 9 bases for J; bases not matched to a gene: 5. For the CDR3, the DNA is TGCGCCAGCAGCTTGGTTCTAGCGGGGGGTGGTGAGCAGTTCTTC. This gives the protein CASSLVLAGGGEQFF.

The chain carries TRBV7-9 and TRBJ2-2, with 8 nucleotides matching TRBD1. V was pared by 5 bases and J by 6 bases, with 8 bases of the junction left unmatched. Germline V gene sequence: CDR1 SEHNR, CDR2 FQNEAQ (reference sequence). This CDR3 spans 15 amino acids. CDR3 sequence: CASSPGQGPAGELFF. The CDR3 DNA reads as TGTGCCAGCAGCCCAGGACAGGGTCCGGCCGGGGAGCTGTTTTTT.

Comment on this clone: This same CDR3 is encoded by further DNA sequences in the sample. V and J are TRBV9 and TRBJ2-3; D is undetermined. This CDR3 region has 15 residues. The ends were cut back, 4 bases at V and 0 bases at J, with 12 bases in the middle. Per the germline V gene, CDR1 is SGDLS and CDR2 is YYNGEE. Here the CDR3 reads CASSPRTPSTDTQYF. CDR3 DNA: TGTGCCAGCAGCCCCCGGACGCCTAGCACAGATACGCAGTATTTT.